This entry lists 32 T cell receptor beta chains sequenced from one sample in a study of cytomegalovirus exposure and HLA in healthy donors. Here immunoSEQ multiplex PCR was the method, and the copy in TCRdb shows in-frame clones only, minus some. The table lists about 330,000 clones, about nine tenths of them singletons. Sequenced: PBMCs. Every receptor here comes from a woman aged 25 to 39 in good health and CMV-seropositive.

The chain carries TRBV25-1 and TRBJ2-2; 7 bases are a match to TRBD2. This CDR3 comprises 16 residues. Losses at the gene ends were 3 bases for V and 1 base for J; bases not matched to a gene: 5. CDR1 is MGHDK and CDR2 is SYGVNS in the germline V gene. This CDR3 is CASSETSGKNTGELFF. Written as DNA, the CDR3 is TGTGCCAGCAGTGAGACCAGCGGGAAGAACACCGGGGAGCTGTTTTTT. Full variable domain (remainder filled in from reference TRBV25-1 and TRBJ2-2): EADIYQTPRYLVIGTGKKITLECSQTMGHDKMYWYQQDPGMELHLIHYSYGVNSTEKGDLSSESTVSRIRTEHFPLTLESARPSHTSQYLCASSETSGKNTGELFFGEGSRLTVL.

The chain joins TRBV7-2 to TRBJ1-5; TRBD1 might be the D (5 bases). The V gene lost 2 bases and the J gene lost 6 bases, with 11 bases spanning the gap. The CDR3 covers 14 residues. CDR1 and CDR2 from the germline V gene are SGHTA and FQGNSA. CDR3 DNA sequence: TGTGCCAGCAGCTTATGGGGGTTGGCTCAGCCCCAGCATTTT. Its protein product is CASSLWGLAQPQHF.

The CDR3 sequence is CASSLEGRTTYEQYF. The CDR3 DNA follows: TGTGCCAGCAGCTTAGAAGGGAGGACTACCTACGAGCAGTACTTC. This chain connects TRBV7-8 to TRBJ2-7; D may be TRBD2 (6 bases). The V and J ends lost 1 base and 2 bases respectively, with 12 bases between them. This CDR3 contains 15 residues. Germline V gene sequence: CDR1 SGHVS, CDR2 FQNEAQ.

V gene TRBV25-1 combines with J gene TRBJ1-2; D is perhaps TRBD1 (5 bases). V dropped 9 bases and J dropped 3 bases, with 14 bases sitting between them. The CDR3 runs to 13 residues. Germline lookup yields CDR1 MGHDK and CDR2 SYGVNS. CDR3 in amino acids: CASSVTGYYGYTF. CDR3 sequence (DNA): TGTGCCAGTAGCGTTACAGGATACTATGGCTACACCTTC.

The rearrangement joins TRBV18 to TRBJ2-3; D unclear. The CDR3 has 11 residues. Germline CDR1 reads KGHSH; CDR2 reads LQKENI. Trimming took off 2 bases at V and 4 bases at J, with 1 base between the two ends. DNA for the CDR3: TGTGCCAGCTCACCAGCAGATACGCAGTATTTT. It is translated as CASSPADTQYF.

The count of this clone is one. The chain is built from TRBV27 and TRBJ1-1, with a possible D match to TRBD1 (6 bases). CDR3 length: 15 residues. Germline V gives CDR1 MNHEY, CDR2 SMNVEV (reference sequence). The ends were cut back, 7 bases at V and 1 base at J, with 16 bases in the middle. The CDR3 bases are TGTGCCAGCACTCCCGAGGGGGGCAGGAACACTGAAGCTTTCTTT. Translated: CASTPEGGRNTEAFF.

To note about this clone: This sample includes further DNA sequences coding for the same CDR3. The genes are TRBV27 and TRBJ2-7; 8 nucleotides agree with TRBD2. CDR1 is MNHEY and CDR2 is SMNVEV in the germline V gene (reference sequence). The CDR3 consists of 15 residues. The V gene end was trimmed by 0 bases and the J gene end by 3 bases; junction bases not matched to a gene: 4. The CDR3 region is CASSLSAGGIYEQYF. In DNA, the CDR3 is TGTGCCAGCAGTTTATCGGCGGGGGGAATCTACGAGCAGTACTTC.

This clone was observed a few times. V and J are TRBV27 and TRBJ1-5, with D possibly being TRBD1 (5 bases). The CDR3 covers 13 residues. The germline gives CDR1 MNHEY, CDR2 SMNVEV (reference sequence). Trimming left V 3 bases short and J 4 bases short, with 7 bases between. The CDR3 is CASSFRVNQPQHF. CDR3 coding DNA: TGTGCCAGCAGTTTCAGGGTTAATCAGCCCCAGCATTTT.

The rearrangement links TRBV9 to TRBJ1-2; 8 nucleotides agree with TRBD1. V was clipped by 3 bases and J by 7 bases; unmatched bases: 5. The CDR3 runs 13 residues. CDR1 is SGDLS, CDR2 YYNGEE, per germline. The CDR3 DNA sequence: TGTGCCAGCAGCGCGGACAGGGTGGTTGGCTACACCTTC. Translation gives CASSADRVVGYTF.

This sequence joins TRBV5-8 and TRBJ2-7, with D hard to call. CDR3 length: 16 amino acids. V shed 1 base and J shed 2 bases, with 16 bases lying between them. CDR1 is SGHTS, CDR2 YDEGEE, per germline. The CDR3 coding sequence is TGTGCCAGCAGCTTGTCCCCACGCGCCTATACCTACGAGCAGTACTTC. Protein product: CASSLSPRAYTYEQYF. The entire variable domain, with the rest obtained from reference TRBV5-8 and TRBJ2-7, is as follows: EAGVTQSPTHLIKTRGQQATLRCSPISGHTSVYWYQQALGLGLQFLLWYDEGEERNRGNFPPRFSGRQFPNYSSELNVNALELEDSALYLCASSLSPRAYTYEQYFGPGTRLTVT.

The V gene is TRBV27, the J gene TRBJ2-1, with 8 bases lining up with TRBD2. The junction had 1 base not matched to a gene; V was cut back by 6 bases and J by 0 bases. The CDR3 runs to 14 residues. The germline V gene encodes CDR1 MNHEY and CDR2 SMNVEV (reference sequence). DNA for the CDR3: TGTGCCAGCAGCCTAGCGGGCTCCTACAATGAGCAGTTCTTC. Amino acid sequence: CASSLAGSYNEQFF.

The CDR3 nucleotides read TGTGCCAGCAGCTTGGCCAGAGACAGGGGGGTTAGCAATCAGCCCCAGCATTTT. This sequence encodes CASSLARDRGVSNQPQHF. J is TRBJ1-5 and V is TRBV5-6, with 9 bases fitting TRBD1. The CDR3 sequence is 18 residues long. J was trimmed by 0 bases and V by 0 bases; bases with no gene match: 7. The V gene's germline CDR1 is SGHDT and CDR2 YYEEEE.

Written as DNA, the CDR3 is TGTGCCAGCTCTATAAGGGACTACTACAACAACAATGAGCAGTTCTTC. Translating it yields CASSIRDYYNNNEQFF. The V gene is TRBV18, the J gene TRBJ2-1; 7 bases are shared with TRBD2. CDR1 is KGHSH, CDR2 LQKENI, per germline. The ends lost 6 bases at V and 5 bases at J; junction bases unmatched: 13. This CDR3 spans 16 amino acids.

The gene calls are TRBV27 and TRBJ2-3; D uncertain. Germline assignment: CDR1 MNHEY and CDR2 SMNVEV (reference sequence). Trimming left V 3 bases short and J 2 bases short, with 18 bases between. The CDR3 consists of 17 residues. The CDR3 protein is CASSLIPLRRHTDTQYF. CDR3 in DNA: TGTGCCAGCAGTTTGATTCCGTTGAGGCGACACACAGATACGCAGTATTTT.

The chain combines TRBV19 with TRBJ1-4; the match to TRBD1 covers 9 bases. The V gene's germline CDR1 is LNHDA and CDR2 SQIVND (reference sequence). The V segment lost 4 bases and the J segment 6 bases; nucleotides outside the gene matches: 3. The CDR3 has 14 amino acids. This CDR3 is CASSRTGGDEKLFF. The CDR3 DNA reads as TGTGCCAGTAGTAGAACAGGGGGCGATGAAAAACTGTTTTTT.

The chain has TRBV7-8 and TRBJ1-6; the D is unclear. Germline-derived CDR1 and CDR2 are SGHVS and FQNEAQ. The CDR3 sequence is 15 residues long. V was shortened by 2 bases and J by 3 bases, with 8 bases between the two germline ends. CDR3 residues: CASSLLGNYNSPLHF. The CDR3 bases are TGTGCCAGCAGCTTACTCGGGAACTATAATTCACCCCTCCACTTT.

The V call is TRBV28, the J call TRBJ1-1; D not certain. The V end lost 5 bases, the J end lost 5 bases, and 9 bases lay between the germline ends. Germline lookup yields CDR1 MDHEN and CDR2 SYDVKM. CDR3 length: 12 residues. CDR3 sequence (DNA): TGTGCCAGCAGTCTTCAAAAGACTGAAGCTTTCTTT. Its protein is CASSLQKTEAFF.

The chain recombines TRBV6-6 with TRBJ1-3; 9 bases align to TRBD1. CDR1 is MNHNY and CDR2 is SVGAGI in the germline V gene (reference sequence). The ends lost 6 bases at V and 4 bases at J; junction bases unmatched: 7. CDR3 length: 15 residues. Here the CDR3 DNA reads TGTGCCAGCAGACCACAGGGGGCAAACGGAAACACCATATATTTT. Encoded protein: CASRPQGANGNTIYF.

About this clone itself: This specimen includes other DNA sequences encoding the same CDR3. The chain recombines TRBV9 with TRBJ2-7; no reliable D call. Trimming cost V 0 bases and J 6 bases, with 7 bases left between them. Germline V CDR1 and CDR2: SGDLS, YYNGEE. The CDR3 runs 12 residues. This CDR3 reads CASSVGLGEQYF. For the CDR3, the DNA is TGTGCCAGCAGCGTAGGATTGGGCGAGCAGTACTTC.

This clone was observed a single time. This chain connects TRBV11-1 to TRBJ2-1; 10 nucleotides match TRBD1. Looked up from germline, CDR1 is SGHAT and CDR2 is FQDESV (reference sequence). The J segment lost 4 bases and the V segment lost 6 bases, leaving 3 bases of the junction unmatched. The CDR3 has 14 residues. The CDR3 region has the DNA TGTGCCAGCAGGAGACAGGGGGCTTACAATGAGCAGTTCTTC. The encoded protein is CASRRQGAYNEQFF.

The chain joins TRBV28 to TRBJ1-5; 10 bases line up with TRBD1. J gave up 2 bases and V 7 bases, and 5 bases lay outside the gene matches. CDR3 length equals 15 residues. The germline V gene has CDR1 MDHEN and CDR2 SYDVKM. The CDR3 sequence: CASTQTGGGNQPQHF. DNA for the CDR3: TGTGCCAGCACCCAGACAGGGGGCGGCAATCAGCCCCAGCATTTT.

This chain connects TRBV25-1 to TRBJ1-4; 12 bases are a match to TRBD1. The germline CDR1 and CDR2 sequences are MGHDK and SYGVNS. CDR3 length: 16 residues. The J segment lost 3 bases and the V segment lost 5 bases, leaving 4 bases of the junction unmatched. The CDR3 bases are TGTGCCAGCAGTTGGGACAGGGGGCGAGCTAATGAAAAACTGTTTTTT. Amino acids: CASSWDRGRANEKLFF.

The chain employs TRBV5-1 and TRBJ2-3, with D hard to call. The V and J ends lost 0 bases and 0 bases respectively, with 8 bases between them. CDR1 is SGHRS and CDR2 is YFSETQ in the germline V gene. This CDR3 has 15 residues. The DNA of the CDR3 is TGCGCCAGCAGCTTGGAAGGGTCTAGCACAGATACGCAGTATTTT. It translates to CASSLEGSSTDTQYF. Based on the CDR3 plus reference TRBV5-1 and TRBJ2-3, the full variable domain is KAGVTQTPRYLIKTRGQQVTLSCSPISGHRSVSWYQQTPGQGLQFLFEYFSETQRNKGNFPGRFSGRQFSNSRSEMNVSTLELGDSALYLCASSLEGSSTDTQYFGPGTRLTVL.

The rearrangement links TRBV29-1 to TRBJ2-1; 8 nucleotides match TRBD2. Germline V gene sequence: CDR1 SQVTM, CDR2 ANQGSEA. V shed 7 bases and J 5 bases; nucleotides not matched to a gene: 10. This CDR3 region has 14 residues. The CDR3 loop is CSGGLAGGHNEQFF. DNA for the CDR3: TGCAGCGGCGGCCTAGCGGGTGGCCACAATGAGCAGTTCTTC.

In DNA, the CDR3 is TGTGCCAGCAGCCAAGCGAAGGGACAGGGCTACAATGAGCAGTTCTTC. It translates to CASSQAKGQGYNEQFF. The chain links TRBV4-2 to TRBJ2-1; 9 nucleotides match TRBD1. The CDR3 runs 16 residues. V was clipped by 1 base and J by 3 bases; unmatched bases: 4. Per the germline V gene, CDR1 is LGHNA and CDR2 is YNFKEQ.

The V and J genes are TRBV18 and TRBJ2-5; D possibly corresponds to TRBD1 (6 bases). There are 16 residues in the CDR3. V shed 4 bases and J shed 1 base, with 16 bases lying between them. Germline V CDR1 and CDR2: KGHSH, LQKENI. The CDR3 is CASSLAGQGRQETQYF. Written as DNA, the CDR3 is TGTGCCAGCTCACTGGCCGGGCAGGGGCGCCAAGAGACCCAGTACTTC.

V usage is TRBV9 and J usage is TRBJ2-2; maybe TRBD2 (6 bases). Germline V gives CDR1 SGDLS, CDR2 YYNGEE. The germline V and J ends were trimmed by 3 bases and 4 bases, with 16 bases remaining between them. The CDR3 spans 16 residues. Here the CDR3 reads CASSALSSGVTGELFF. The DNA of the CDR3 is TGTGCCAGCAGCGCCCTCTCATCGGGAGTCACCGGGGAGCTGTTTTTT.

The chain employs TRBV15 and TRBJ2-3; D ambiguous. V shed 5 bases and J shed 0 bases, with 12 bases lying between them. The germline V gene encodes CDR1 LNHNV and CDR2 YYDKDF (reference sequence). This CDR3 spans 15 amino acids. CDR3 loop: CATSLDGASTDTQYF. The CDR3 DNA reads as TGTGCCACCAGCCTGGACGGTGCTAGCACAGATACGCAGTATTTT.

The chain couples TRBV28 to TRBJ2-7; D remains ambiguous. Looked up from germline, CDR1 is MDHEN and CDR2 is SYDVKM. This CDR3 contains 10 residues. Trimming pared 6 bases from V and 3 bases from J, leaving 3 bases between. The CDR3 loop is CASRSYEQYF. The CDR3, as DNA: TGTGCCAGCAGAAGCTACGAGCAGTACTTC.

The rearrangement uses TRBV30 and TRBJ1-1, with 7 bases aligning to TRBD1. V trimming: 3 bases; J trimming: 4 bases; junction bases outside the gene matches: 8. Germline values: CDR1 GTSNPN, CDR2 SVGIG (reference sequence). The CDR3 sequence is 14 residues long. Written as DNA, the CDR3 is TGTGCCTGGAGCGCGACAGGGTTAGGCACTGAAGCTTTCTTT. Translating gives CAWSATGLGTEAFF.

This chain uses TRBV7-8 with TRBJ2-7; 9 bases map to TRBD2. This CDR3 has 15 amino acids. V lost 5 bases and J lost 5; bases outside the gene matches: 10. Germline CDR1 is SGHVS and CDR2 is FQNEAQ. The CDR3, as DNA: TGTGCCAGCAGCGCCTCCGGGACTAGCAGCCACGAGCAGTACTTC. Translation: CASSASGTSSHEQYF. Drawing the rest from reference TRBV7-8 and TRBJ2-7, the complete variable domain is GAGVSQSPRYKVAKRGQDVALRCDPISGHVSLFWYQQALGQGPEFLTYFQNEAQLDKSGLPSDRFFAERPEGSVSTLKIQRTQQEDSAVYLCASSASGTSSHEQYFGPGTRLTVT.

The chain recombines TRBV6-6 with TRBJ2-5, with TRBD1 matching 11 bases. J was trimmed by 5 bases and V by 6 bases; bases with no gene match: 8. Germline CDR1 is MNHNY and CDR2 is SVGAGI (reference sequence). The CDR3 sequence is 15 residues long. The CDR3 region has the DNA TGTGCCAGCAGAAACCGGGACAGGGGGATGGAGACCCAGTACTTC. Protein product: CASRNRDRGMETQYF.